These 22 T cell receptor beta chains were all obtained from the same sample, sequenced in a study of technical replicates of blood from several donors. Profiling relied on immunoSEQ multiplex PCR, and the TCRdb table lists in-frame clones only, not all of them. The sample has about 75,000 clones; 91% are singletons. The material sequenced was T cells isolated from PBMCs. The receptors were sampled from a human donor in good health. Some clones in this sample may be carry-over from other donors' samples.

The rearrangement links TRBV7-9 to TRBJ2-1; TRBD1 is a possible D gene (6 bases). Germline CDR1 is SEHNR and CDR2 is FQNEAQ (reference sequence). Trimming took off 4 bases at V and 1 base at J, with 17 bases between the two ends. The CDR3 covers 17 residues. The CDR3, as DNA: TGTGCCAGCAGCTCCGAAAACAACAGGGTTTCCTACAATGAGCAGTTCTTC. It specifies CASSSENNRVSYNEQFF. The variable domain in full, with the rest retrieved from reference TRBV7-9 and TRBJ2-1, is DTGVSQNPRHKITKRGQNVTFRCDPISEHNRLYWYRQTLGQGPEFLTYFQNEAQLEKSRLLSDRFSAERPKGSFSTLEIQRTEQGDSAMYLCASSSENNRVSYNEQFFGPGTRLTVL.

V and J are TRBV7-3 and TRBJ1-2; TRBD1 might be the D (5 bases). Trimming shortened V by 5 bases and J by 6 bases, and 16 bases separated the two germline ends. This CDR3 contains 14 residues. The germline V gene encodes CDR1 SGHTA and CDR2 FQGTGA. The CDR3 sequence is CASSSLGGVDGYTF. The CDR3 nucleotides read TGTGCCAGCAGCAGCTTGGGGGGGGTCGATGGCTACACCTTC.

The genes are TRBV6-5 and TRBJ1-4, with 7 positions matching TRBD1. J lost 2 bases, V lost 5 bases, and 5 bases had no gene match. Looked up from germline, CDR1 is MNHEY and CDR2 is SVGAGI. CDR3 size: 15 residues. The CDR3 protein is CASSPTGYTNEKLFF. In DNA, the CDR3 is TGTGCCAGCAGTCCGACAGGGTATACTAATGAAAAACTGTTTTTT.

With regard to this clone: An end of the junction differs from the germline gene, which may be a read error. The genes are TRBV20-1 and TRBJ1-2; 8 nucleotides line up with TRBD1. Germline CDR1 and CDR2: DFQATT and SNEGSKA (reference sequence). The CDR3 has 11 amino acids. The DNA of the CDR3 is TGCAGTGCTAGAGCCGGACAGGGTACCGACTTC. It translates to CSARAGQGTDF.

The chain links TRBV5-1 to TRBJ2-2; the match to TRBD1 covers 9 bases. Germline CDR1 SGHRS, CDR2 YFSETQ. This CDR3 region has 17 residues. V lost 2 bases, J lost 6 bases, and 11 bases stayed unmatched. CDR3 sequence reads: CASSLYRLGQGPGELFF. The CDR3 region has the DNA TGCGCCAGCAGCTTATACCGACTTGGACAGGGGCCCGGGGAGCTGTTTTTT.

This sequence joins TRBV9 and TRBJ1-3; 7 nucleotides match TRBD1. CDR3 size: 15 residues. The trim removed 0 bases at V and 4 bases at J, leaving 4 bases unmatched. The germline gives CDR1 SGDLS, CDR2 YYNGEE. The CDR3 reads CASSVEGQRGNTIYF. The DNA of the CDR3 is TGTGCCAGCAGCGTAGAGGGACAGAGGGGAAACACCATATATTTT. Supplemented by reference TRBV9 and TRBJ1-3, the full variable domain reads DSGVTQTPKHLITATGQRVTLRCSPRSGDLSVYWYQQSLDQGLQFLIQYYNGEERAKGNILERFSAQQFPDLHSELNLSSLELGDSALYFCASSVEGQRGNTIYFGEGSWLTVV.

The chain links TRBV5-1 to TRBJ2-7; the D gene is possibly TRBD2 (6 bases). Germline V gene lookup returns CDR1 SGHRS and CDR2 YFSETQ. V lost 1 base and J lost 5, with 13 bases in between. The CDR3 runs 14 residues. CDR3 nucleotide sequence: TGCGCCAGCAGCTTGTCCCCGGGGGAAGACGAGCAGTACTTC. Its protein product is CASSLSPGEDEQYF. The complete variable domain, with remaining parts taken from reference TRBV5-1 and TRBJ2-7, reads KAGVTQTPRYLIKTRGQQVTLSCSPISGHRSVSWYQQTPGQGLQFLFEYFSETQRNKGNFPGRFSGRQFSNSRSEMNVSTLELGDSALYLCASSLSPGEDEQYFGPGTRLTVT.

The chain recombines TRBV6-1 with TRBJ1-1, with 7 bases aligning to TRBD1. The ends lost 6 bases at V and 7 bases at J; junction bases unmatched: 5. This CDR3 region has 12 residues. Germline V gene lookup returns CDR1 MNHNS and CDR2 SASEGT. The CDR3 spells CASRGTDFEAFF. CDR3 bases: TGTGCCAGCAGGGGGACAGACTTTGAAGCTTTCTTT.

The gene calls are TRBV7-2 and TRBJ1-2; TRBD1 aligns across 10 bases. V dropped 10 bases and J dropped 8; count of bases not matched to a gene: 7. The V gene's germline CDR1 is SGHTA and CDR2 FQGNSA. This CDR3 is 12 amino acids long. In DNA, the CDR3 is TGTGCCAATAGACAGGGGGCGAGGGGCTACACCTTC. Translating it yields CANRQGARGYTF.

This clone turned up a few times. The genes are TRBV6-6 and TRBJ1-2; TRBD1 aligns across 9 bases. Germline-derived CDR1 and CDR2 are MNHNY and SVGAGI (reference sequence). Trimming removed 6 bases from V and 5 bases from J; junction bases left unmatched: 13. The CDR3 length is 16 residues. CDR3 sequence: CASSSRDRATNYGYTF. CDR3 coding DNA: TGTGCCAGCAGCAGCCGGGACAGGGCCACCAATTATGGCTACACCTTC.

This clone was detected only once. The chain uses TRBV7-9 and TRBJ1-5; D remains unclear. Between the trimmed V and J ends, which lost 3 bases and 1 base, there was a span of 10 bases. This CDR3 has 15 amino acids. CDR1 and CDR2 (germline): SEHNR, FQNEAQ (reference sequence). CDR3 residues: CASSFLSESNQPQHF. The CDR3 nucleotides read TGTGCCAGCAGCTTTTTGTCAGAAAGCAATCAGCCCCAGCATTTT.

J is TRBJ1-6 and V is TRBV2, with 8 bases identical to TRBD1. Unmatched junction bases numbered 12, after V lost 5 bases and J lost 9 bases. Germline V gene sequence: CDR1 SNHLY, CDR2 FYNNEI. CDR3 length equals 16 residues. Here the CDR3 DNA reads TGTGCCAGCAGTCCTCGCGGACAGGGTAATCTTTCACCCCTCCACTTT. As protein: CASSPRGQGNLSPLHF.

J is TRBJ1-3 and V is TRBV2; D not resolved. This CDR3 comprises 15 residues. V lost 5 bases to trimming and J lost 1 base, with 12 bases between them. CDR1 and CDR2 from the germline V gene are SNHLY and FYNNEI. CDR3 amino acids: CASSLRLRSGNTIYF. In nucleotides, the CDR3 is TGTGCCAGCAGTTTACGCCTGAGGTCTGGAAACACCATATATTTT.

For this clone: It is unclear where the CDR3 begins or ends on the DNA, so no DNA is shown, and the CDR3 is as TCRdb lists it. The gene calls are TRBV6-5 and TRBJ1-3; TRBD1 is the table's D call and was not checked against the DNA. The CDR3 has 15 amino acids, counting both end residues. The V gene's germline CDR1 is MNHEY and CDR2 SVGAGI. The CDR3 region is CASSSSTGTGNTIYF.

The J gene is TRBJ2-7, the V gene TRBV19, with 7 positions matching TRBD1. This CDR3 comprises 13 residues. V trimming: 4 bases; J trimming: 2 bases; junction bases outside the gene matches: 2. Looked up from germline, CDR1 is LNHDA and CDR2 is SQIVND (reference sequence). The CDR3 loop reads CASSRGQTYEQYF. CDR3 DNA: TGTGCCAGTAGTAGGGGACAGACCTACGAGCAGTACTTC.

The V and J genes are TRBV19 and TRBJ1-4; 7 bases line up with TRBD1. The ends lost 5 bases at V and 8 bases at J; junction bases unmatched: 5. The CDR3 loop spans 13 amino acids. In germline, CDR1 is LNHDA, CDR2 SQIVND (reference sequence). The CDR3 DNA follows: TGTGCCAGTAGTCTTACCAGGGGGGAAAAACTGTTTTTT. Its translation is CASSLTRGEKLFF.

J is TRBJ1-1 and V is TRBV10-1; no clear D gene. Per germline, CDR1 WNHNN and CDR2 SYGVQD (reference sequence). V gave up 1 base and J gave up 4 bases, with 10 bases separating them. This CDR3 has 14 residues. This chain's CDR3 is CASSELRVPTEAFF. The CDR3 nucleotides read TGCGCCAGCAGTGAGTTGAGGGTTCCCACTGAAGCTTTCTTT.

This rearrangement joins TRBV5-1 to TRBJ2-3, with a tentative D call TRBD2 (5 bases). The CDR3 covers 14 residues. V was shortened by 0 bases and J by 6 bases, with 11 bases between the two germline ends. CDR1 is SGHRS and CDR2 is YFSETQ in the germline V gene. CDR3 amino acids: CASSLESPGDTQYF. The CDR3 DNA is TGCGCCAGCAGCTTGGAGTCGCCGGGGGATACGCAGTATTTT.

The chain uses TRBV12-5 and TRBJ1-6; TRBD1 agrees at 8 bases. J gave up 10 bases and V 2 bases, and 7 bases lay outside the gene matches. The CDR3 is 15 amino acids. The V gene's germline CDR1 is LGHNT and CDR2 FRNRAP. The CDR3 DNA reads TGTGCTAGTGGTTTGTACACAGGGGGATTCTCACCCCTCCACTTT. It codes for CASGLYTGGFSPLHF.

DNA of the CDR3: TGTGCCAGCAGCTTACCTAGTTTTGGGGGGTCGGGGAATTCACCCCTCCACTTT. Its protein is CASSLPSFGGSGNSPLHF. The chain is built from TRBV11-2 and TRBJ1-6, with a weak D call TRBD1 (5 bases). Deletions cut 2 bases from V and 7 bases from J, with 21 bases between. This CDR3 has 18 residues. The germline V gene has CDR1 SGHAT and CDR2 FQNNGV.

The chain recombines TRBV4-1 with TRBJ2-7; 8 bases are shared with TRBD1. Germline CDR1 and CDR2: MGHRA and YSYEKL. The CDR3 spans 15 residues. The junction had 5 bases not matched to a gene; V was cut back by 3 bases and J by 1 base. CDR3 nucleotides: TGCGCCAGCAGCCAGAGGGACAGGTCTTCCTACGAGCAGTACTTC. Residues: CASSQRDRSSYEQYF.

This chain connects TRBV6-1 to TRBJ2-5; 8 nucleotides match TRBD2. The CDR3 runs 14 residues. Germline V gene sequence: CDR1 MNHNS, CDR2 SASEGT. V shed 4 bases and J 2 bases; nucleotides not matched to a gene: 3. CDR3 loop: CASSGLARQETQYF. DNA for the CDR3: TGTGCCAGCAGTGGACTAGCGCGACAAGAGACCCAGTACTTC.